This TCR beta chain was identified during a study of cytomegalovirus exposure and HLA in healthy donors (dated by TCRdb to between 2016 and 2019). Concerning the study at large: An earlier analysis of roughly 610 of the donors reported about 300 Gb of sequence data and 117 million unique TCR beta sequences obtained from about 180 million T cells. About 300 gigabases of sequencing data and tens of millions of unique TCR sequences were included in an early release covering roughly 700 HLA-typed donors. Every discovery cohort repertoire had been produced on one sequencing platform. The aim of the study was to test whether cataloging public T cell receptors could identify signatures of past pathogen exposure. Donor age, sex, ethnicity and CMV serostatus were compiled together with the repertoire data. High-throughput TCR immunosequencing, statistical association of individual TCRs with disease status, and machine learning were combined to predict cytomegalovirus infection status. On average, roughly 240,000 unique TCR beta nucleotide sequences were sequenced per donor among roughly 430 genotyped donors of the cohort, with 15% to 20% of those sequences being non-productive. In an earlier analysis of 587 of the donors, high-throughput TCR beta sequencing was used to judge whether each TCR beta V gene segment behaved as functional or pseudogenic. In the later analysis, no new phenotypic data were used to find candidate immune exposures; instead, reliance was placed on TCR beta sequences and their occurrence across donors. Using immunosequencing, the study profiled T cell repertoires from around 670 subjects and related those repertoires to cytomegalovirus serostatus. Along with the roughly 700-subject first cohort, a separate validation cohort of over a hundred different subjects was used. Among the roughly 400 genotyped donors, under 90% belonged to the genetic ancestry cluster associated with self-reported Caucasian donors. Class I and class II HLA loci were covered by the typing at four-digit resolution. A handful of DR-DQ haplotypes were handled as single units for association and clustering because linkage in the cohort was strong. In a later genetic analysis, genome-wide SNP genotypes for about 65% of the roughly 670 donors were used, and that subset was treated as a discovery cohort. Typing coverage differed by locus: A, B, C, DRB1 and DQB1 were typed in about 620-640 donors, DQA1 in about 500, DPA1 in 600 to 610, and DPB1 in roughly 470. In a later analysis, previously published TCR beta repertoires from 600 to 850 donors were re-analyzed and high-resolution HLA genotyping was added so that TCR occurrence patterns could be studied.

CDR1 and CDR2, looked up from the germline V gene, are LGHNA and YSLEER. Relative to germline, V is 0 bases shorter and J is 6 bases shorter, with 9 bases between their ends. The CDR3 runs 13 amino acids, cysteine and phenylalanine included. The sequence is cut down to CDR3 DNA, 39 bases in frame from base 1. The cohort was made up of 666 healthy bone marrow donors. At the time of sampling, every cohort member was nominally healthy, though immune exposures that went unrecorded were likely present. The donor tested CMV seropositive and was one of the 289 seropositive cohort members. A peripheral blood sample was collected from each donor, and TCR beta sequencing was performed on peripheral blood mononuclear cells. The Qiagen DNeasy Blood Extraction Kit was used to extract genomic DNA from the blood cell samples. About this clone itself: The specificity of this receptor is unknown. Per-base quality was not reported, and no clone a single base away is much larger than it.

Overall study results and their limits: In an earlier analysis of more than 500 of the donors, most TCR beta V segments appeared in productive rearrangements about 87% or about 30% of the time, broadly matching IMGT annotations. A later analysis found that TCR association rates varied across HLA loci, with DRB1 alleles showing the most associated TCRs and HLA-C alleles the fewest. When HLA alleles, especially DR and DQ, strongly co-occurred, TCR associations were difficult to assign to individual alleles. Because the 87-base-pair reads could not distinguish some IMGT-functional V segments, including TRBV6-2 and TRBV6-3, those segments were excluded. Most TCR sequences were observed very rarely across donors, whereas some public TCRs were present in many individuals. In vitro tests confirmed that three of the cytomegalovirus-associated TCR beta chains recognize cytomegalovirus antigens. At a false discovery rate of 0.05, a later analysis linked approximately 18,000 TCR beta sequences to specific HLA alleles. The study listed 150 to 200 TCR beta chains as associated with cytomegalovirus. The classifier was reported to diagnose cytomegalovirus status with high specificity and sensitivity in both the original and validation cohorts. A later genetic analysis associated a missense DCLRE1C variant with V-gene and J-gene trimming of TCR beta chains, and an independent cohort replicated the association. A cluster of highly shared sequence variants was judged likely to be a technical artifact of the sequencing pipeline. Immune exposure information for the cohort was limited to CMV serostatus. Because HLA typing was missing for some donors at each locus, association tests included only the typed subset. In this cohort, only TCR beta chains were sequenced, and detectable features were limited by the absence of alpha or paired-chain data. Several of the top co-occurrence clusters appeared to be linked to parvovirus B19, influenza, CMV and Epstein-Barr virus, according to a later analysis. Compared with equally common non-associated chains, HLA-associated TCR beta chains in a later analysis were more clonally expanded and had lower generation probabilities. The authors suggested that the approach could potentially be generalized to other disease states and immunological phenotypes. Roughly uniform sequencing depth across donors was assumed in presence/absence analyses, although this assumption may not hold. Most CMV-associated TCR beta chains appeared to be HLA-restricted in a later analysis, and the HLA associations seemed to be driven largely by CMV exposure. A further reported finding was that TCR beta sequences accurately predicted the HLA-A and HLA-B alleles for most subjects in the first cohort. Because counts were too low, more than 15 rarely observed V segments, including chromosome 9 orphons, were left out of the earlier analysis of 587 of the donors. A later genetic analysis reported fewer N-insertions in productive TCRs among donors in an Asian-associated ancestry cluster than the roughly 700-donor mean. Linkage disequilibrium might explain the correlated functional status among segregating V segments, but an unknown experimental factor could not be excluded.

Receptor amplification or capture employed the immunoSEQ multiplex PCR assay. The multiplex PCR relied on a mix of 60 forward primers for TCR Vbeta segments and 13 reverse primers for TCR Jbeta segments. A multiplex PCR assay on genomic DNA amplified the CDR3 region of rearranged TCR beta genes. Amplified TCR beta libraries were sequenced as 87-base-pair reads on the Illumina HiSeq System. In the paper's pipeline: A later analysis counted tens of millions of unique TCR beta chains across the 700 or so repertoires, and some 11 million of these chains were shared by at least two donors. Raw reads were error-corrected and collapsed into unique sequences by a nearest-neighbor algorithm in which closely related sequences were merged to remove PCR and sequencing errors. Alignment of CDR3 sequences to IMGT reference sequences was used to assign V, D and J gene segments. For a sequence to be retained, at least a six-nucleotide match to both a V gene segment and a J gene segment was required. A rearrangement was called productive if the CDR3 had no stop codons and remained in frame with V and J, and every other rearrangement was called non-productive. Following IMGT convention, CDR3 was defined as the stretch from the second conserved V-encoded cysteine to the conserved J-encoded phenylalanine. Sequences without an unambiguous match to a single V gene segment were excluded from the earlier analysis of 500 to 700 of the donors. An earlier analysis of 587 of the donors classified V segments as functional when productive rearrangements were above 56.7% and as segregating when the standard deviation between donors was above 5%. A statistical classification framework was developed to diagnose cytomegalovirus status using the catalog of TCR beta chain sequences. In a later analysis, V and J genes were assigned by comparing TCR nucleotide sequences against IMGT/GENE-DB human TR gene sequences. In a later analysis, CDR3 sequences and most-parsimonious VDJ recombination scenarios were assigned using the TCRdist pipeline. In a later analysis, every TCR beta chain was defined by the combination of its CDR3 amino acid sequence and its V-gene family, and reads without a unique V-gene family were dropped. To address suspected cross-contamination and a sequencing artifact, a later analysis removed some 620 highly shared, low-generation-probability nucleotide sequences. In a later analysis, a clonal expansion index was calculated for each public chain from normalized within-repertoire ranks of inferred template counts. A later analysis computed generation probabilities with a VDJ recombination model fitted to out-of-frame rearrangements, and checked the results against IGoR. Hypergeometric tests were used in a later analysis to score TCR-TCR, TCR-HLA and TCR-CMV co-occurrence, with a repertoire-size bias correction applied to the TCR pairs. False discovery rates were estimated in a later analysis by permuting HLA or CMV assignments 20 times. In a later analysis, co-occurring TCRs were grouped with DBSCAN, and TCRdist sequence similarity was added when clustering was performed within HLA-allele-positive subsets. Repertoires with fewer than 30,000 or more than 120,000 public chains were left out of co-occurrence clustering, as were about 5 repertoires with anomalous nucleotide sharing. The table comes from immuneACCESS by way of TCRdb, which keeps in-frame sequences with V and J called. Part of the clones is missing from these tables; in studies checked, under half for an unresolved V gene and the rest for unknown reasons. V, J and clone size are those of that table, while D and trimming were read from the DNA. The sample table contains about 200,000 clones; only one count was recorded for about four fifths of them. The ten biggest clones cover 0.35% to 0.5% of the sample.

Specimen: PBMCs. The chain is made from TRBV4-3 and TRBJ2-7, with the identity of the D gene unclear. This clonotype was sampled from a male donor in good health and CMV-seropositive. This receptor has the CDR3 CASSQDALREQYF. DNA sequence: TGCGCCAGCAGCCAAGATGCACTTCGCGAGCAGTACTTC.